A single sample is the source of the 9 T cell receptor beta chains below, sequenced in a study of a mutant IDH1 vaccine in newly diagnosed glioma. Here immunoSEQ multiplex PCR was the method, and the copy in TCRdb shows in-frame clones only, minus some. The repertoire holds about 33,000 clones, 80% to 90% seen once, with about 4.9% in the top ten. Time point given: baseline, week 1 (first vaccination visit). Treatment noted: pre-vaccination baseline after standard-of-care therapy. The input for sequencing was PBMCs, taken from a glioma patient treated with radiotherapy, temozolomide or both. The receptors stem from a woman between 40 and 55 years old with glioma.

This clone is a singleton in its sample. V gene TRBV5-1 combines with J gene TRBJ1-1, with TRBD1 matching 7 bases. V dropped 2 bases and J dropped 1; count of bases not matched to a gene: 11. CDR1 SGHRS and CDR2 YFSETQ come from the germline V gene. The CDR3 length is 17 residues. The CDR3: CASSFPGQTTGNTEAFF. The CDR3 nucleotides read TGCGCCAGCAGCTTCCCGGGACAGACTACTGGGAACACTGAAGCTTTCTTT.

This clone came up a few times. The gene calls are TRBV25-1 and TRBJ1-4; a possible D gene is TRBD1 (6 bases). The V gene lost 2 bases and the J gene lost 7 bases, with 14 bases spanning the gap. Germline loops: CDR1 MGHDK, CDR2 SYGVNS. This CDR3 contains 15 residues. The CDR3 sequence is CASSELRGAVEKLFF. The CDR3 DNA reads TGTGCCAGCAGTGAACTACGGGGGGCGGTTGAAAAACTGTTTTTT.

CDR3 nucleotides: TGTGCCTGGAGTATACCGGGACAGGCGGTCGGGACCCAGTACTTC. Amino acids: CAWSIPGQAVGTQYF. J is TRBJ2-5 and V is TRBV30; TRBD1 agrees at 8 bases. The germline gives CDR1 GTSNPN, CDR2 SVGIG (reference sequence). This CDR3 is 15 amino acids long. Trimming at V came to 2 bases and at J to 7 bases, leaving 12 bases not matched to a gene.

The gene calls are TRBV6-1 and TRBJ2-6; 10 bases match TRBD1. Germline trimming cut 0 bases from V and 2 bases from J; bases unmatched to any gene: 7. Looked up from germline, CDR1 is MNHNS and CDR2 is SASEGT. The CDR3 covers 19 residues. The CDR3 nucleotides are TGTGCCAGCAGTGAAGCCGGGGACAGGGGAGGGCCTGGGGCCAACGTCCTGACTTTC. This gives the protein CASSEAGDRGGPGANVLTF.

This sequence joins TRBV6-5 and TRBJ2-3; no clear D. The germline V and J ends were trimmed by 0 bases and 0 bases, with 4 bases remaining between them. Per germline, CDR1 MNHEY and CDR2 SVGAGI. The CDR3 loop spans 14 amino acids. This CDR3 is CASSYSLSTDTQYF. CDR3 nucleotide sequence: TGTGCCAGCAGTTACTCCCTGAGCACAGATACGCAGTATTTT.

V is TRBV28 and J is TRBJ2-7; the match to TRBD1 covers 7 bases. Germline CDR1 MDHEN, CDR2 SYDVKM. V shed 8 bases, J shed 3 bases, and the junction held 10 bases outside the gene matches. The CDR3 length is 14 residues. CDR3 protein: CASQDRARLYEQYF. The CDR3, as DNA: TGTGCCAGCCAAGACAGGGCCCGTCTCTACGAGCAGTACTTC.

The V and J genes are TRBV7-9 and TRBJ1-1; D is uncertain. Germline loops: CDR1 SEHNR, CDR2 FQNEAQ (reference sequence). The CDR3 is made up of 15 amino acids. Trimming shortened V by 6 bases and J by 2 bases, and 16 bases separated the two germline ends. The CDR3 DNA follows: TGTGCCAGCAGTAGTCAGACCGAGGACAACACTGAAGCTTTCTTT. Amino acid sequence: CASSSQTEDNTEAFF.

J is TRBJ2-3 and V is TRBV2; 14 bases match TRBD2. Germline V gene lookup returns CDR1 SNHLY and CDR2 FYNNEI. V lost 3 bases, J lost 2 bases, and 4 bases stayed unmatched. The CDR3 runs to 17 residues. CDR3 DNA: TGTGCCAGCAGTGACGGACTAGCGGGAGGTGTCACAGATACGCAGTATTTT. Translated, it gives CASSDGLAGGVTDTQYF.

For the CDR3, the DNA is TGCGCCAGCAGCATTCAAAGAGGGGGGTACACTGAAGCTTTCTTT. The encoded protein is CASSIQRGGYTEAFF. This sequence joins TRBV10-1 and TRBJ1-1; D is perhaps TRBD1 (6 bases). Trimming took 6 bases from V and 3 from J, leaving 17 bases between them. Germline loops: CDR1 WNHNN, CDR2 SYGVQD (reference sequence). CDR3 length equals 15 residues.